These T cell receptor beta chains were read from a single sample in a study of blood T cell repertoires in COVID-19. The table came from immunoSEQ multiplex PCR; TCRdb's copy has only in-frame clones and leaves some out. The sample consists of about 270,000 clones, approximately 80% of them appearing once. The sequenced material came from peripheral blood. These receptors were obtained from a woman aged 60 to 75 with active or convalescent COVID-19. Each CDR3 is given with its conserved first and last residue. The order of the fields is V gene, clone size, J gene, D gene, CDR3 protein, CDR3 DNA. The D gene is left open where the match is weak. Expanded clones are given a class, and other clones once, few, many or no size at all.

>TRBV27|.|TRBJ2-7|.
CASSGEFGEQYF
TGTGCCTCTTCGGGGGAGTTTGGTGAGCAGTACTTC
>TRBV19|.|TRBJ1-6|.
CASSINSYNSPLHF
TGTGCCAGTAGTATTAACAGCTATAATTCACCCCTCCACTTT
>TRBV30|.|TRBJ2-2|TRBD2
CAWRGLAGAYGELFF
TGTGCCTGGAGGGGACTAGCGGGGGCCTACGGGGAGCTGTTTTTT
>TRBV6-2/TRBV6-3|.|TRBJ1-5|.
CASSYLSRNQPQHF
TGTGCCAGCAGTTACCTTTCGCGAAATCAGCCCCAGCATTTT
>TRBV7-8|.|TRBJ2-7|.
CASSSHSLYEQYF
TGTGCCAGCAGCTCGCACAGCCTCTACGAGCAGTACTTC
>TRBV7-2|.|TRBJ2-1|.
CASSLGRGSSYNEQFF
TGTGCCAGCAGCTTAGGTAGGGGTTCTTCCTACAATGAGCAGTTCTTC
>TRBV9|.|TRBJ1-2|TRBD1
CASSADRAITYGYTF
TGTGCCAGCAGCGCCGACAGGGCAATCACCTATGGCTACACCTTC
>TRBV15|few|TRBJ1-5|.
CATSRGGGHQPQHF
TGTGCCACCAGCAGAGGGGGAGGACATCAGCCCCAGCATTTT
>TRBV5-1|few|TRBJ1-6|TRBD1
CASSPDRGTYNSPLHF
TGCGCCAGCAGCCCGGACAGGGGAACCTATAATTCACCCCTCCACTTT
>TRBV11-2|.|TRBJ1-2|.
CASSLFPGQPQGSGYTF
TGTGCCAGCAGCTTATTCCCCGGACAGCCGCAGGGGTCTGGCTACACCTTC
>TRBV12-3/TRBV12-4|.|TRBJ1-1|.
CASSLSRAEAFF
TGTGCCAGCAGCTTGAGCAGGGCTGAAGCTTTCTTT
>TRBV6-5|.|TRBJ2-1|.
CASRGEGGVHNEQFF
TGTGCCAGCAGAGGGGAGGGGGGGGTCCACAATGAGCAGTTCTTC
>TRBV23-1|.|TRBJ2-7|TRBD2
CASSQFLAGVHEQYF
TGCGCCAGCAGTCAATTCCTAGCGGGGGTTCACGAGCAGTACTTC
>TRBV6-5|many|TRBJ1-5|.
CASSTGTYQPQHF
TGTGCCAGCAGCACAGGGACCTATCAGCCCCAGCATTTT
>TRBV19|.|TRBJ1-1|.
CASITVGAANTEAFF
TGTGCCAGTATAACGGTGGGGGCAGCCAACACTGAAGCTTTCTTT
>TRBV5-4|.|TRBJ1-1|.
CASSLAKESTEAFF
TGTGCCAGCAGCTTGGCCAAAGAGAGCACTGAAGCTTTCTTT
>TRBV5-4|.|TRBJ1-1|TRBD1
CASSLQGGVTEAFF
TGTGCCAGCAGCTTACAGGGGGGTGTCACTGAAGCTTTCTTT
>TRBV7-9|.|TRBJ2-4|.
CASSDTTLAKNIQYF
TGTGCCAGCAGCGACACAACCTTAGCCAAAAACATTCAGTACTTC
>TRBV5-1|.|TRBJ1-2|.
CASSLGAGVNYGYTF
TGCGCCAGCAGCTTGGGTGCAGGGGTGAACTATGGCTACACCTTC
>TRBV19|.|TRBJ1-1|.
CASKLTGIPEAFF
TGTGCCAGTAAATTAACAGGGATTCCTGAAGCTTTCTTT